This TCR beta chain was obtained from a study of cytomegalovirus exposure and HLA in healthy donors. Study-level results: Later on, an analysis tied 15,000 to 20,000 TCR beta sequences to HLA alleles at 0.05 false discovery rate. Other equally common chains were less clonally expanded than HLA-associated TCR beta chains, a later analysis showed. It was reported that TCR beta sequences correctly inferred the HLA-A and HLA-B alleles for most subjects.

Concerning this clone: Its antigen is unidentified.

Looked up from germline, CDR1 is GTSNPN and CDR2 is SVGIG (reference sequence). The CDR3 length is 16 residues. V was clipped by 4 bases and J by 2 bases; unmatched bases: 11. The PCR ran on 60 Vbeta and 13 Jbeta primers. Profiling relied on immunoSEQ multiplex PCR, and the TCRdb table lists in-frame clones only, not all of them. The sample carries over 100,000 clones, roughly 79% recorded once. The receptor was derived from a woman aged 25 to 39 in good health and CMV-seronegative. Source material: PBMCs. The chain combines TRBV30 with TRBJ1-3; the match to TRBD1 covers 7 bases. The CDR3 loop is CAWKRGLGVAGNTIYF. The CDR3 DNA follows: TGTGCCTGGAAAAGGGGGCTTGGGGTGGCTGGAAACACCATATATTTT.